This passage covers 16 T cell receptor beta chains from one sample sequenced in a study of cytomegalovirus exposure and HLA in healthy donors. Primers included in the PCR were 60 Vbeta and 13 Jbeta primers. Data came from immunoSEQ multiplex PCR; TCRdb stores just in-frame clones and leaves some out. The sample includes around 150,000 clones, under 70% of them seen just once. Sequenced sample: PBMCs. The origin of the receptors is a woman aged 40 to 49 in good health and CMV-seropositive.

The chain carries TRBV18 and TRBJ1-4; TRBD1 is a possible D gene (6 bases). Germline CDR1 is KGHSH and CDR2 is LQKENI. Trimming stripped 4 bases from V and 6 bases from J, with 15 bases between. This CDR3 spans 15 amino acids. As DNA, the CDR3 is TGTGCCAGCTCACGATCTACAGGGCAGGATGAAAAACTGTTTTTT. Encoded protein: CASSRSTGQDEKLFF.

The chain links TRBV29-1 to TRBJ2-3, with TRBD2 matching 7 bases. The CDR3 is made up of 13 amino acids. Looked up from germline, CDR1 is SQVTM and CDR2 is ANQGSEA. V lost 8 bases to trimming and J lost 1 base; unmatched junction nucleotides: 6. CDR3 DNA sequence: TGCAGCTTCTGGGAGGGGCGCACAGATACGCAGTATTTT. Protein: CSFWEGRTDTQYF.

The chain uses TRBV6-5 and TRBJ1-1; D ambiguous. The CDR3 length is 14 residues. Germline-derived CDR1 and CDR2 are MNHEY and SVGAGI. The V end lost 0 bases, the J end lost 4 bases, and 9 bases lay between the germline ends. CDR3 coding DNA: TGTGCCAGCAGTTACTCGAGCCGGGGCACTGAAGCTTTCTTT. Protein sequence: CASSYSSRGTEAFF.

This chain connects TRBV19 to TRBJ2-6; 12 bases are a match to TRBD1. Per the germline V gene, CDR1 is LNHDA and CDR2 is SQIVND (reference sequence). V lost 6 bases and J lost 2; bases outside the gene matches: 8. The CDR3 has 18 residues. Here the CDR3 reads CASRDSGQGAPGANVLTF. CDR3 sequence (DNA): TGTGCCAGTAGGGATTCGGGACAGGGGGCGCCTGGGGCCAACGTCCTGACTTTC.

The rearrangement links TRBV7-2 to TRBJ2-3, with 14 bases aligning to TRBD2. Germline CDR1 is SGHTA and CDR2 is FQGNSA. The CDR3 has 15 amino acids. The V segment lost 4 bases and the J segment 4 bases; nucleotides outside the gene matches: 1. CDR3 coding DNA: TGTGCCAGCAGCTCGACTAGCGGGGGGGCAGATACGCAGTATTTT. It encodes CASSSTSGGADTQYF.

J is TRBJ2-5 and V is TRBV27, with 14 bases fitting TRBD2. Germline V gives CDR1 MNHEY, CDR2 SMNVEV (reference sequence). V lost 5 bases, J lost 4 bases, and 6 bases stayed unmatched. The CDR3 sequence is 16 residues long. The CDR3 protein is CASSPRTSGRLETQYF. CDR3 DNA: TGTGCCAGCAGTCCCAGGACTAGCGGGAGGTTAGAGACCCAGTACTTC.

This clone has a single count. The gene calls are TRBV29-1 and TRBJ1-2, with 7 bases fitting TRBD1. V lost 7 bases, J lost 8 bases, and 16 bases stayed unmatched. The CDR3 spans 14 residues. Germline CDR1 SQVTM, CDR2 ANQGSEA. CDR3 loop: CSAGNANDRVGYTF. The CDR3 DNA is TGCAGCGCCGGAAACGCCAACGACAGGGTCGGCTACACCTTC.

The rearrangement joins TRBV28 to TRBJ2-1; D is perhaps TRBD1 (6 bases). The CDR3 covers 16 residues. V dropped 5 bases and J dropped 5 bases, with 19 bases sitting between them. Germline assignment: CDR1 MDHEN and CDR2 SYDVKM. The CDR3 coding sequence is TGTGCCAGCAGTGCCCCTCGGGACACGCATCACAATGAGCAGTTCTTC. Protein: CASSAPRDTHHNEQFF.

This clone was detected only a few times. J is TRBJ2-7 and V is TRBV14, with TRBD1 matching 7 bases. Losses at the gene ends were 4 bases for V and 2 bases for J; bases not matched to a gene: 2. The germline V gene encodes CDR1 SGHDN and CDR2 FVKESK. This CDR3 is 13 amino acids long. The CDR3, as DNA: TGTGCCAGCAGCCCGGGACAGACCTACGAGCAGTACTTC. The encoded protein is CASSPGQTYEQYF.

The CDR3 DNA follows: TGTGCCAGTAGTATTAAGGTGGGCGGGAGCTCCTACAATGAGCAGTTCTTC. Its protein product is CASSIKVGGSSYNEQFF. The V gene is TRBV19, the J gene TRBJ2-1; the match to TRBD2 covers 7 bases. Trimming removed 3 bases from V and 0 bases from J; junction bases left unmatched: 8. The CDR3 sequence is 17 residues long. CDR1 and CDR2 from the germline V gene are LNHDA and SQIVND (reference sequence). Together with reference TRBV19 and TRBJ2-1, the CDR3 gives the full variable domain: DGGITQSPKYLFRKEGQNVTLSCEQNLNHDAMYWYRQDPGQGLRLIYYSQIVNDFQKGDIAEGYSVSREKKESFPLTVTSAQKNPTAFYLCASSIKVGGSSYNEQFFGPGTRLTVL.

The chain combines TRBV29-1 with TRBJ2-1; tentatively, D is TRBD2 (6 bases). Germline lookup yields CDR1 SQVTM and CDR2 ANQGSEA. The CDR3 contains 15 residues. Trimming took off 0 bases at V and 6 bases at J, with 15 bases between the two ends. The DNA for the CDR3 is TGCAGCGTTGAAGATGGAGGGCTTGACGGCAATGAGCAGTTCTTC. This codes for CSVEDGGLDGNEQFF.

This chain connects TRBV6-1 to TRBJ2-1; 7 bases are a match to TRBD2. The CDR3 totals 17 residues. J gave up 1 base and V 4 bases, and 10 bases lay outside the gene matches. CDR1 MNHNS and CDR2 SASEGT come from the germline V gene. The CDR3: CASSGERSGASYNEQFF. The DNA for the CDR3 is TGTGCCAGCAGTGGAGAAAGGAGCGGGGCTTCCTACAATGAGCAGTTCTTC.

This sequence joins TRBV21-1 and TRBJ2-3; the DNA was not compared with TRBD2, the D call given in the table. TRBV21-1 is given as a pseudogene. This CDR3 spans 18 amino acids. CDR3 loop: CASSKTSGLPECTDTQYF. The CDR3 DNA reads TGTGCCAGCAGCAAGACTAGCGGCCTCCCCGAGTGCACAGATACGCAGTATTTT.

On this clone itself: The same CDR3 arises from other DNA sequences in this sample as well. This chain connects TRBV9 to TRBJ2-3; 7 bases align to TRBD2. Germline loops: CDR1 SGDLS, CDR2 YYNGEE. Trimming removed 0 bases from V and 1 base from J; junction bases left unmatched: 2. The CDR3 extends over 15 amino acids. For the CDR3, the DNA is TGTGCCAGCAGCGTAGCGGGAGGCGGCACAGATACGCAGTATTTT. Its translation is CASSVAGGGTDTQYF. Based on the CDR3 plus reference TRBV9 and TRBJ2-3, the full variable domain is DSGVTQTPKHLITATGQRVTLRCSPRSGDLSVYWYQQSLDQGLQFLIQYYNGEERAKGNILERFSAQQFPDLHSELNLSSLELGDSALYFCASSVAGGGTDTQYFGPGTRLTVL.

This clone appeared a few times. This sequence joins TRBV6-5 and TRBJ2-3; no clear D. V lost 6 bases, J lost 1 base, and 8 bases lay in between. The CDR3 covers 13 residues. Per germline, CDR1 MNHEY and CDR2 SVGAGI. As DNA, the CDR3 is TGTGCCAGCAGCCCCCCCGGCACAGATACGCAGTATTTT. It yields the protein CASSPPGTDTQYF.

The gene calls are TRBV9 and TRBJ2-5; D unresolved. The CDR3 totals 16 residues. Germline V gives CDR1 SGDLS, CDR2 YYNGEE. V lost 0 bases and J 0 bases, leaving 12 bases between the germline ends. The CDR3 here is CASSVGDSINQETQYF. The CDR3 DNA sequence: TGTGCCAGCAGCGTAGGAGACTCGATAAACCAAGAGACCCAGTACTTC.